The entry that follows covers one T cell receptor (beta chain) sequence. No cognate antigen has been identified for it. Base qualities were left out, and no much larger clone turns up one base away. This record belongs to a study of cytomegalovirus exposure and HLA in healthy donors (dated by TCRdb to 2017 to 2019). As for the study more broadly: An earlier analysis of several hundred of the donors reported about 260 Gb of sequence data and around 100 million unique TCR beta sequences obtained from about 180 million T cells. To decide whether each TCR beta V gene segment behaved as functional or pseudogenic, an earlier analysis of some 600 of the donors relied on high-throughput TCR beta sequencing. The T cell repertoires of 670 or so subjects were profiled by immunosequencing and related to cytomegalovirus serostatus. Every discovery cohort repertoire had been produced on one sequencing platform. Five DR-DQ haplotypes were handled as single units for association and clustering because linkage in the cohort was strong. Both class I and class II loci were covered by HLA typing, at four-digit resolution. Rather than using new phenotypic data, the later analysis identified candidate immune exposures from TCR beta sequences and from how often those sequences occurred across donors. A later analysis re-examined previously published TCR beta repertoires from about 670 donors and added high-resolution HLA genotyping to investigate patterns of TCR occurrence. Besides the first cohort of 666 subjects, a separate validation cohort made up of roughly 130 different subjects was used. Of the 300 to 500 genotyped donors, 80% to 90% were placed in the genetic ancestry cluster associated with self-reported Caucasian donors. Donor age, sex, ethnicity and CMV serostatus were compiled alongside the repertoire data. Approximately 310 gigabases of sequencing data and approximately 80 million unique TCR sequences were included in an early release covering several hundred HLA-typed donors. The number of donors typed differed by locus, with roughly 629-640 for A, B, C, DRB1 and DQB1, 522 for DQA1, 600 to 610 for DPA1, and some 440 for DPB1. Among around 400 genotyped donors of the cohort, an average of approximately 230,000 unique TCR beta nucleotide sequences were sequenced per donor, roughly 20% of them non-productive. In a later genetic analysis, genome-wide SNP genotypes for about 60% of the 666 donors were used, and that subset was treated as a discovery cohort. The study was designed to test whether signatures of past pathogen exposure could be identified by cataloging public T cell receptors. High-throughput TCR immunosequencing, statistical association of individual TCRs with disease status, and machine learning were combined to predict cytomegalovirus infection status.

The cohort comprised hundreds of healthy bone marrow donors. All cohort members were sampled while nominally healthy, although unrecorded immune exposures were likely present. The donor was CMV seropositive and belonged to the group of more than 250 seropositive cohort members. A peripheral blood sample was collected from each donor, and TCR beta sequencing was performed on peripheral blood mononuclear cells. The Qiagen DNeasy Blood Extraction Kit was used to extract genomic DNA from the blood cell samples. The paper's findings and limits, for the study overall: Compared with the roughly 600-donor mean, donors in an Asian-associated ancestry cluster had fewer N-insertions in productive TCRs, according to a later genetic analysis. Broadly in line with IMGT annotations, most TCR beta V segments showed up in productive rearrangements about 90% or about 30% of the time in an earlier analysis of several hundred of the donors. Only TCR beta chains were sequenced in this cohort, and the absence of alpha or paired-chain data limited detectable features. A further reported finding was that TCR beta sequences accurately predicted the HLA-A and HLA-B alleles for most subjects in the first cohort. While some public TCRs were present in many individuals, most TCR sequences turned up only very rarely across donors. A cluster of highly shared sequence variants was judged likely to represent a technical artifact of the sequencing pipeline. It was suggested by the authors that the approach could potentially be generalized to other disease states and immunological phenotypes. When HLA alleles, especially DR and DQ, strongly co-occurred, attributing TCR associations to individual alleles was difficult. At a false discovery rate of 0.05, a later analysis linked fewer than 20,000 TCR beta sequences to specific HLA alleles. Linkage disequilibrium might explain the correlated functional status among segregating V segments, but an unknown experimental factor could not be ruled out. According to a later analysis, TCR association rates differed among HLA loci, with DRB1 alleles showing the most associated TCRs and HLA-C alleles showing the fewest. In vitro tests confirmed that a few of the cytomegalovirus-associated TCR beta chains recognize cytomegalovirus antigens. In both the original and validation cohorts, the classifier was reported to diagnose cytomegalovirus status with high specificity and sensitivity. Compared with equally common non-associated chains, HLA-associated TCR beta chains in a later analysis were more clonally expanded and had lower generation probabilities. Because HLA typing was missing for some donors at each locus, association tests included only the typed subset. Most CMV-associated TCR beta chains appeared to be HLA-restricted in a later analysis, and the HLA associations seemed to be driven largely by CMV exposure. The study gave a list of under 200 TCR beta chains associated with cytomegalovirus. Presence/absence analyses assumed roughly uniform sequencing depth across donors, an assumption that may not hold. Immune exposure information for the cohort was limited to CMV serostatus. Seventeen rarely observed V segments, including chromosome 9 orphons, were excluded from the earlier analysis of several hundred of the donors because counts were too low. V-gene and J-gene trimming of TCR beta chains was associated with a missense DCLRE1C variant in a later genetic analysis, and the association was replicated in an independent cohort. Because the 87-base-pair reads could not distinguish some IMGT-functional V segments, including TRBV6-2 and TRBV6-3, those segments were excluded. In a later analysis, several top co-occurrence clusters were reported to appear linked to parvovirus B19, influenza, CMV and Epstein-Barr virus.

Library preparation used the immunoSEQ multiplex PCR assay. For the multiplex PCR, a mixture combining 60 forward primers for TCR Vbeta segments and 13 reverse primers for TCR Jbeta segments was used. The CDR3 region of rearranged TCR beta genes was amplified from genomic DNA by a multiplex PCR assay. On the Illumina HiSeq System, the amplified TCR beta libraries were sequenced as 87-base-pair reads. The original methods were these. A later analysis tallied approximately 87 million unique TCR beta chains across the roughly 610 repertoires, and approximately 12 million of those chains were shared by two or more donors. A nearest-neighbor algorithm error-corrected the raw reads and collapsed the reads into unique sequences, merging closely related sequences to remove PCR and sequencing errors. Alignment of CDR3 sequences to IMGT reference sequences was used to assign V, D and J gene segments. For a sequence to be retained, a match of at least six nucleotides to both a V gene segment and a J gene segment was required. A rearrangement was called productive if the CDR3 had no stop codons and remained in frame with V and J, and every other rearrangement was called non-productive. Following IMGT convention, CDR3 was defined as the stretch from the second conserved V-encoded cysteine to the conserved J-encoded phenylalanine. Sequences without an unambiguous match to a single V gene segment were excluded from the earlier analysis of 500 to 700 of the donors. An earlier analysis of 587 of the donors classified V segments as functional when productive rearrangements were above 56.7% and as segregating when the standard deviation between donors was above 5%. A statistical classification framework was built for diagnosing cytomegalovirus status from the catalog of TCR beta chain sequences. In a later analysis, V and J genes were assigned by comparing TCR nucleotide sequences against IMGT/GENE-DB human TR gene sequences. A later analysis assigned CDR3 sequences and most-parsimonious VDJ recombination scenarios with the TCRdist pipeline. In a later analysis, each TCR beta chain was defined by its CDR3 amino acid sequence together with its V-gene family, and reads without a unique V-gene family were excluded. In a later analysis, fewer than 600 highly shared, low-generation-probability nucleotide sequences were removed to address suspected cross-contamination and a sequencing artifact. A later analysis calculated a clonal expansion index for each public chain from normalized within-repertoire ranks of inferred template counts. A later analysis computed generation probabilities with a VDJ recombination model fitted to out-of-frame rearrangements, and checked the results against IGoR. Hypergeometric tests were used in a later analysis to score TCR-TCR, TCR-HLA and TCR-CMV co-occurrence, with a repertoire-size bias correction applied to the TCR pairs. A later analysis estimated false discovery rates by permuting HLA or CMV assignments 20 times. In a later analysis, co-occurring TCRs were grouped using DBSCAN, and TCRdist sequence similarity was added for clustering within HLA-allele-positive subsets. Repertoires with fewer than 30,000 or more than 120,000 public chains were left out of co-occurrence clustering, as were four to six repertoires with anomalous nucleotide sharing. Held by TCRdb, this immuneACCESS table contains in-frame sequences only and omits some clones. Under half of the omission traces to an unresolved V gene where checked; the cause of the rest is unknown. For V, J and clone size, that table is used; D and trimming come from the DNA. This sample gives about 200,000 clones in total; roughly 78% of them show up just once. The ten largest clonotypes hold 1.5% of the sample.

Spanning cysteine to phenylalanine, the CDR3 consists of 12 amino acids. CDR3 DNA is the only sequence kept; it has 36 bases, read in frame from the first base. A distance of 6 bases separates the germline ends of V and J, which lose 4 bases and 5 bases respectively. CDR1 and CDR2 (SGHRS, YFSETQ) derive from the germline V gene. The TCR sequence derives from a girl between 5 and 17 years old in good health and CMV-seropositive. The source material was PBMCs. The chain is made from TRBV5-1 and TRBJ1-4, with the D gene too uncertain to name. The sequenced DNA is TGCGCCAGCAGCCTACCGAATGAAAAACTGTTTTTT. This translates into CASSLPNEKLFF.